A single sample is the source of the 8 T cell receptor beta chains below, sequenced in a study of blood T cell repertoires in COVID-19. TCRdb keeps only in-frame clones here, not all; method: immunoSEQ multiplex PCR. The sample includes some 300,000 clones, just under 90% of them seen just once. Source material: PBMCs or T cells enriched from blood (not recorded which). The receptors derive from a woman aged 50 to 60 who had been exposed to COVID-19.

The chain uses TRBV11-2 and TRBJ2-7, with a possible D match to TRBD1 (5 bases). V dropped 6 bases and J dropped 4 bases, with 13 bases sitting between them. Germline CDR1 SGHAT, CDR2 FQNNGV. This CDR3 comprises 13 residues. This chain's CDR3 is CASSRSQEYEQYF. The CDR3 DNA follows: TGTGCCAGCAGTCGATCACAGGAGTACGAGCAGTACTTC. Based on the CDR3 plus reference TRBV11-2 and TRBJ2-7, the full variable domain is EAGVAQSPRYKIIEKRQSVAFWCNPISGHATLYWYQQILGQGPKLLIQFQNNGVVDDSQLPKDRFSAERLKGVDSTLKIQPAKLEDSAVYLCASSRSQEYEQYFGPGTRLTVT.

The V gene is TRBV28, the J gene TRBJ1-1, with D perhaps TRBD1 (6 bases). Trimming pared 6 bases from V and 4 bases from J, leaving 24 bases between. The CDR3 totals 17 residues. Germline CDR1 reads MDHEN; CDR2 reads SYDVKM. CDR3 in DNA: TGTGCCAGCAGCCGACCCCCGGGGGCAGCGGGGAGCACTGAAGCTTTCTTT. This gives the protein CASSRPPGAAGSTEAFF.

The V gene is TRBV5-1, the J gene TRBJ1-1; TRBD1 might be the D (6 bases). This CDR3 is 15 amino acids long. The ends were cut back, 0 bases at V and 5 bases at J, with 14 bases in the middle. Germline-derived CDR1 and CDR2 are SGHRS and YFSETQ. The CDR3 coding sequence is TGCGCCAGCAGCTTGGTTGTGGGGGCCGGTACTGAAGCTTTCTTT. Translating gives CASSLVVGAGTEAFF.

The chain employs TRBV5-4 and TRBJ2-2; 12 nucleotides agree with TRBD1. This CDR3 has 16 amino acids. V lost 5 bases, J lost 6 bases, and 8 bases stayed unmatched. Germline V gives CDR1 SGHNT, CDR2 YYREEE (reference sequence). DNA of the CDR3: TGTGCCAGCAGGGGGACAGGGGGCGCTTTCTCCGGGGAGCTGTTTTTT. Translation gives CASRGTGGAFSGELFF.

The J gene is TRBJ1-1, the V gene TRBV9; no definite D call. The germline V and J ends were trimmed by 3 bases and 1 base, with 16 bases remaining between them. The CDR3 has 16 amino acids. The germline V gene has CDR1 SGDLS and CDR2 YYNGEE. The CDR3 sequence is CASSAGERAGNTEAFF. The CDR3 bases are TGTGCCAGCAGCGCCGGTGAGAGGGCCGGGAACACTGAAGCTTTCTTT.

The chain recombines TRBV5-4 with TRBJ2-5; TRBD2 agrees at 8 bases. The CDR3 runs to 15 residues. The ends lost 3 bases at V and 4 bases at J; junction bases unmatched: 8. CDR1 is SGHNT, CDR2 YYREEE, per germline (reference sequence). CDR3 in amino acids: CASSSGLAGGETQYF. CDR3 nucleotide sequence: TGTGCCAGCAGCTCCGGACTAGCAGGAGGAGAGACCCAGTACTTC.

The chain uses TRBV20-1 and TRBJ2-1; tentatively, D is TRBD2 (6 bases). Germline CDR1 and CDR2: DFQATT and SNEGSKA (reference sequence). The germline V and J ends were trimmed by 3 bases and 0 bases, with 9 bases remaining between them. CDR3 size: 14 residues. The CDR3 sequence is CSASGRNSYNEQFF. CDR3 in DNA: TGCAGTGCTAGTGGGAGGAACTCCTACAATGAGCAGTTCTTC.

The chain carries TRBV7-2 and TRBJ1-6; the match to TRBD1 covers 7 bases. V trimming: 5 bases; J trimming: 8 bases; junction bases outside the gene matches: 6. The CDR3 runs 14 residues. Germline lookup yields CDR1 SGHTA and CDR2 FQGNSA. CDR3 nucleotides: TGTGCCAGCAGCCTAGGGACAGATTATTCACCCCTCCACTTT. Translating gives CASSLGTDYSPLHF.